Described below is a single T cell receptor beta chain sequence and its context. These data come from a study of blood T cell repertoires in COVID-19. Study information: The analysed material was cDNA or gDNA that came from T cells, B-cell-depleted T cells, or PBMCs.

How the authors handled the data: Reference gene primer amplification gave nucleated cell count estimates. The method was immunoSEQ multiplex PCR; TCRdb's version includes in-frame clones alone and lacks a portion of them. V and J calls and clone size are given by that table; D and trimming were obtained from the DNA. The table lists around 120,000 clones, around 91% of them singletons. V dropped 4 bases and J dropped 4; count of bases not matched to a gene: 5. Germline lookup yields CDR1 LNHDA and CDR2 SQIVND (reference sequence). The CDR3 runs to 15 residues. The chain carries TRBV19 and TRBJ1-2, with 11 bases identical to TRBD1. This TCR derives from a woman aged 55-69 years with COVID-19, enrolled during active disease. The sequenced sample consisted of peripheral blood. The CDR3 DNA reads as TGTGCCAGTAGTACCGGGACAGGGGGTTCCTATGGCTACACCTTC. It encodes CASSTGTGGSYGYTF.